What follows are 20 T cell receptor beta chains derived from one specimen sequenced in a study of vaccination and CD4 T cells after COVID-19. These receptors have no known antigen. At the Johns Hopkins FTIC core, DNA taken from cultured CD4+ T cells was sequenced by way of the Oncomine TCR Beta short-read assay. From the PCR reads, TCRdb called clonotypes with MiXCR, one entry per CDR3 protein. Of 6,500 to 8,500 distinct CDR3 sequences listed, about two thirds were seen once; the top ten hold around 15%. Treatment: approximately nine-day PBMC culture with coronavirus spike peptide pools or control peptides (ViraFEST assay). The sequencing input was CD4+ T cells from blood, cultured in vitro. The receptors come from a human donor who had recovered from COVID-19.

In its sample, this clonotype ranks as medium-sized (0.01 to 0.1%). This chain uses TRBV7-2 with TRBJ2-1, with 12 positions matching TRBD2. CDR1 and CDR2 (germline): SGHTA, FQGNSA. The CDR3 runs to 15 residues. J was trimmed by 7 bases and V by 5 bases; bases with no gene match: 6. CDR3: CASSPAGLAGNEQFF. As DNA, the CDR3 is TGTGCCAGCAGCCCGGCAGGACTAGCGGGGAATGAGCAGTTCTTC.

This clonotype is medium-sized in the sample. The chain uses TRBV7-9 and TRBJ2-1, with 7 bases matching TRBD1. CDR1 SEHNR and CDR2 FQNEAQ come from the germline V gene (reference sequence). V was clipped by 7 bases and J by 7 bases; unmatched bases: 16. This CDR3 spans 16 amino acids. The DNA of the CDR3 is TGTGCCAGCATCGCGAGGGGGCGTGGGCGTAGTAATGAGCAGTTCTTC. Translation: CASIARGRGRSNEQFF.

The chain uses TRBV7-2 and TRBJ1-5, with 9 bases aligning to TRBD1. V shed 5 bases and J 3 bases; nucleotides not matched to a gene: 5. The V gene's germline CDR1 is SGHTA and CDR2 FQGNSA. This CDR3 has 15 amino acids. CDR3 amino acids: CASSKWTGDNQPQHF. CDR3 nucleotide sequence: TGTGCCAGCAGCAAATGGACAGGGGACAATCAGCCCCAGCATTTT.

V is TRBV6-1 and J is TRBJ1-4, with no clear D. Trimming took off 5 bases at V and 8 bases at J, with 18 bases between the two ends. The CDR3 sequence is 15 residues long. Germline assignment: CDR1 MNHNS and CDR2 SASEGT. The CDR3 loop is CASSRQAGFGEKLFF. In DNA form, the CDR3 reads TGTGCCAGCAGTCGCCAGGCAGGCTTTGGAGAAAAACTGTTTTTT.

The chain is built from TRBV27 and TRBJ1-3; D gene uncertain. The germline V and J ends were trimmed by 5 bases and 2 bases, with 13 bases remaining between them. Germline values: CDR1 MNHEY, CDR2 SMNVEV (reference sequence). The length of the CDR3 is 15 residues. CDR3 amino acids: CASSPRWGTGNTIYF. For the CDR3, the DNA is TGTGCCAGCAGTCCCCGTTGGGGAACTGGAAACACCATATATTTT.

CDR3 sequence reads: CATSGRLSSGNTIYF. The CDR3 coding sequence is TGTGCCACCAGCGGGAGACTGAGCTCTGGAAACACCATATATTTT. The V gene is TRBV15, the J gene TRBJ1-3; the D is unclear. The V and J ends lost 5 bases and 0 bases respectively, with 11 bases between them. Germline values: CDR1 LNHNV, CDR2 YYDKDF (reference sequence). The CDR3 loop spans 15 amino acids.

This clonotype was counted a few times. The V gene is TRBV28, the J gene TRBJ2-7, with D uncertain. The CDR3 sequence is 15 residues long. V was pared by 4 bases and J by 4 bases, with 17 bases between. The V gene's germline CDR1 is MDHEN and CDR2 SYDVKM. The CDR3, as DNA: TGTGCCAGCAGTTGGGCGAGTGCCCGCAGGTACGAGCAGTACTTC. It encodes CASSWASARRYEQYF.

J is TRBJ1-5 and V is TRBV27; TRBD1 aligns across 8 bases. The CDR3 length is 15 residues. V was pared by 6 bases and J by 3 bases, with 7 bases of the junction left unmatched. From germline, CDR1 is MNHEY and CDR2 SMNVEV (reference sequence). In DNA form, the CDR3 reads TGTGCCAGCAGACGTACGACAGGGGTCAATCAGCCCCAGCATTTT. Residues: CASRRTTGVNQPQHF.

This clonotype is deemed medium-sized (0.01 to 0.1%). V and J are TRBV10-1 and TRBJ2-3, with 12 bases matching TRBD2. Per the germline V gene, CDR1 is WNHNN and CDR2 is SYGVQD (reference sequence). The V gene end was trimmed by 4 bases and the J gene end by 5 bases; junction bases not matched to a gene: 7. The CDR3 is made up of 16 amino acids. The CDR3 nucleotides read TGCGCCAGCAGTGTGAGGACTAGCGGGAAGGGAGATACGCAGTATTTT. Residues: CASSVRTSGKGDTQYF.

In its sample, this clonotype was seen once. The chain links TRBV5-1 to TRBJ2-7; possibly TRBD1 or TRBD2 for D (6 bases each). Germline V CDR1 and CDR2: SGHRS, YFSETQ. V was shortened by 5 bases and J by 3 bases, with 18 bases between the two germline ends. The CDR3 has 15 residues. The CDR3 reads CASSRGGTDRYEQYF. The CDR3 DNA sequence: TGCGCCAGCAGTAGAGGGGGGACCGACCGCTACGAGCAGTACTTC.

The J gene is TRBJ2-5, the V gene TRBV28; D is uncertain. This CDR3 has 13 residues. V was clipped by 5 bases and J by 5 bases, with 12 bases between them. CDR1 is MDHEN and CDR2 is SYDVKM in the germline V gene. CDR3 nucleotides: TGTGCCAGCAGTGTCTTTGGGCGGGAGACCCAGTACTTC. Translating gives CASSVFGRETQYF.

J is TRBJ1-5 and V is TRBV20-1, with 7 bases aligning to TRBD1. V shed 3 bases and J 3 bases; nucleotides not matched to a gene: 8. This CDR3 is 15 amino acids long. Germline V CDR1 and CDR2: DFQATT, SNEGSKA (reference sequence). The CDR3 region has the DNA TGCAGTGCTAGGGGATTGACAGGGCCCAATCAGCCCCAGCATTTT. This sequence encodes CSARGLTGPNQPQHF.

The chain uses TRBV19 and TRBJ1-5, with 7 bases fitting TRBD1. V was clipped by 6 bases and J by 3 bases; unmatched bases: 14. The CDR3 runs 17 residues. CDR1 and CDR2 from the germline V gene are LNHDA and SQIVND (reference sequence). The CDR3 DNA sequence: TGTGCCAGTAGGAACCACGGGACAGCAGTCCCCAATCAGCCCCAGCATTTT. It translates to CASRNHGTAVPNQPQHF.

The chain employs TRBV7-2 and TRBJ2-7; 14 bases are a match to TRBD2. The CDR3 extends over 17 amino acids. Germline lookup yields CDR1 SGHTA and CDR2 FQGNSA. V dropped 5 bases and J dropped 3; count of bases not matched to a gene: 9. The CDR3 protein is CASSKGTSGSTHYEQYF. CDR3 DNA: TGTGCCAGCAGCAAAGGGACTAGCGGGAGTACTCACTACGAGCAGTACTTC.

In this sample, this clonotype is large. The chain is built from TRBV7-3 and TRBJ2-5; the D call may be TRBD1 or TRBD2 (5 bases each). The length of the CDR3 is 13 residues. From germline, CDR1 is SGHTA and CDR2 FQGTGA. V lost 5 bases to trimming and J lost 5 bases, with 12 bases between them. The CDR3 nucleotides read TGTGCCAGCAGCCCTGGGGGTATGGAGACCCAGTACTTC. Its translation is CASSPGGMETQYF. Full variable domain (rest looked up from reference TRBV7-3 and TRBJ2-5): GAGVSQTPSNKVTEKGKYVELRCDPISGHTALYWYRQSLGQGPEFLIYFQGTGAADDSGLPNDRFFAVRPEGSVSTLKIQRTERGDSAVYLCASSPGGMETQYFGPGTRLLVL.

This sequence joins TRBV7-2 and TRBJ1-5; no definite D call. This CDR3 spans 15 amino acids. Germline V gene lookup returns CDR1 SGHTA and CDR2 FQGNSA. Trimming took 0 bases from V and 2 from J, leaving 8 bases between them. CDR3 sequence: CASSLAPGRNQPQHF. CDR3 nucleotide sequence: TGTGCCAGCAGCTTAGCGCCCGGGCGCAATCAGCCCCAGCATTTT. Filled out from reference TRBV7-2 and TRBJ1-5, the complete variable domain reads GAGVSQSPSNKVTEKGKDVELRCDPISGHTALYWYRQSLGQGLEFLIYFQGNSAPDKSGLPSDRFSAERTGGSVSTLTIQRTQQEDSAVYLCASSLAPGRNQPQHFGDGTRLSIL.

The V and J genes are TRBV28 and TRBJ1-1; no clear D gene. The CDR3 consists of 14 residues. V dropped 2 bases and J dropped 4 bases, with 11 bases sitting between them. CDR1 and CDR2 from the germline V gene are MDHEN and SYDVKM. The CDR3 bases are TGTGCCAGCAGTTTAATCGTGAGTAGCACTGAAGCTTTCTTT. It specifies CASSLIVSSTEAFF.

The chain joins TRBV20-1 to TRBJ1-5; TRBD1 matches 9 bases. The trim removed 8 bases at V and 3 bases at J, leaving 8 bases unmatched. The length of the CDR3 is 14 residues. CDR1 is DFQATT, CDR2 SNEGSKA, per germline (reference sequence). The CDR3 is CSPDRDRDNQPQHF. The DNA for the CDR3 is TGCAGTCCTGACCGGGACAGGGACAATCAGCCCCAGCATTTT.

The V call is TRBV19, the J call TRBJ1-6; 8 bases are a match to TRBD1. This CDR3 comprises 15 residues. Unmatched junction bases numbered 9, after V lost 4 bases and J lost 10 bases. The germline gives CDR1 LNHDA, CDR2 SQIVND (reference sequence). The CDR3 region is CASSTDRGLKSPLHF. The CDR3 DNA follows: TGTGCCAGTAGTACCGACAGGGGCCTAAAGTCACCCCTCCACTTT.

The CDR3 DNA is TGTGCCAGCAGCCCGGACCGTGATGGCACAGATACGCAGTATTTT. It specifies CASSPDRDGTDTQYF. The gene calls are TRBV7-3 and TRBJ2-3, with D hard to call. The V gene lost 5 bases and the J gene lost 1 base, with 13 bases spanning the gap. In germline, CDR1 is SGHTA, CDR2 FQGTGA. This CDR3 region has 15 residues.